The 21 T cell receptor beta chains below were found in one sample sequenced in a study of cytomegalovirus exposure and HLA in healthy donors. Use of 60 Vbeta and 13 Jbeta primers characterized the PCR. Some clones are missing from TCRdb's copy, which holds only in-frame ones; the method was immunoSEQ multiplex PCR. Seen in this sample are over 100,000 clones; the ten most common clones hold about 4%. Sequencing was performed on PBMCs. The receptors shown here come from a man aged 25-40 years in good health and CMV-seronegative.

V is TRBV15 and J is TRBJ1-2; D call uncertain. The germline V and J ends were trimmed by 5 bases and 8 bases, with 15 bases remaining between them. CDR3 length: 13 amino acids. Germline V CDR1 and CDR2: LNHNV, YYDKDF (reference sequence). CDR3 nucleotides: TGTGCCACCAGCGCCCTAATTTACGAGGGCTACACCTTC. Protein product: CATSALIYEGYTF.

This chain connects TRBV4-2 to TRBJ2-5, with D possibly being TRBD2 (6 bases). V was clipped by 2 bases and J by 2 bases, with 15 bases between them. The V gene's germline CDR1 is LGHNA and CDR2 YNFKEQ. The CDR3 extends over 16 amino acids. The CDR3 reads CASSQRPGVPQETQYF. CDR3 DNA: TGTGCCAGCAGCCAAAGGCCGGGGGTCCCTCAAGAGACCCAGTACTTC.

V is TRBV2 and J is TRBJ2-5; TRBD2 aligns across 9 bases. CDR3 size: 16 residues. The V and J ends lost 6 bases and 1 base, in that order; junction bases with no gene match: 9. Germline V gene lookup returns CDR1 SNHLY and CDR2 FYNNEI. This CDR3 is CASRAGTSIFQETQYF. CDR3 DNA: TGTGCCAGCAGAGCCGGGACTAGCATCTTCCAAGAGACCCAGTACTTC.

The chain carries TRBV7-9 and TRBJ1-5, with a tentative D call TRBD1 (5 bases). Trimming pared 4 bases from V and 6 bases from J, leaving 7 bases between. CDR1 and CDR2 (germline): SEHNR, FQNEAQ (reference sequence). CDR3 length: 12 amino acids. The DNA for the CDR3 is TGTGCCAGCAGCTACCAGGGTCAGCCCCAGCATTTT. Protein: CASSYQGQPQHF.

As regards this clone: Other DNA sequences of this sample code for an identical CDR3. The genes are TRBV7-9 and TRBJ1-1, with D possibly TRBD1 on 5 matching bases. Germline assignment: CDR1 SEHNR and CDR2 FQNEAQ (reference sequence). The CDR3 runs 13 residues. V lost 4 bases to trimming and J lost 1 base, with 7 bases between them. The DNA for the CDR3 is TGTGCCAGCAGCTACGACAGGAACACTGAAGCTTTCTTT. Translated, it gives CASSYDRNTEAFF.

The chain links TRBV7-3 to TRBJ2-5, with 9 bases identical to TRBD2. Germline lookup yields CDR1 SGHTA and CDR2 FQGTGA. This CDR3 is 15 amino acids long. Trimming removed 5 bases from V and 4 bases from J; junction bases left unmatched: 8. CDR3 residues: CASSPWGAGGETQYF. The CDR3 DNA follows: TGTGCCAGCAGCCCTTGGGGAGCGGGGGGAGAGACCCAGTACTTC.

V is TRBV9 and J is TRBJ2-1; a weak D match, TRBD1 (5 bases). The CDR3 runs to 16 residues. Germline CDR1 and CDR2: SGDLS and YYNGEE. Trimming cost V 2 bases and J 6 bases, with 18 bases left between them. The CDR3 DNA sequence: TGTGCCAGCAGCGTCCAACAGGCGACCTTGGGCAATGAGCAGTTCTTC. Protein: CASSVQQATLGNEQFF. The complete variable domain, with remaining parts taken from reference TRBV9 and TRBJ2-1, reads DSGVTQTPKHLITATGQRVTLRCSPRSGDLSVYWYQQSLDQGLQFLIQYYNGEERAKGNILERFSAQQFPDLHSELNLSSLELGDSALYFCASSVQQATLGNEQFFGPGTRLTVL.

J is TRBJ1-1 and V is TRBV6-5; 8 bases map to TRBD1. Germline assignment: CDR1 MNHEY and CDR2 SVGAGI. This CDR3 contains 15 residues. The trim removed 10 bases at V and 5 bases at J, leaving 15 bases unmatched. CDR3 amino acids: CATFTGRGRSTEAFF. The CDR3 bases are TGTGCCACTTTCACGGGCAGGGGGCGAAGTACTGAAGCTTTCTTT.

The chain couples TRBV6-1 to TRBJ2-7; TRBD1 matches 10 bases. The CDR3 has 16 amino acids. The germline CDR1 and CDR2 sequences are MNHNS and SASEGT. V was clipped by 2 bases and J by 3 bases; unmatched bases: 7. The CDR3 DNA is TGTGCCAGCAGTGAACTAGACGGGACAGGGGTCTACGAGCAGTACTTC. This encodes CASSELDGTGVYEQYF.

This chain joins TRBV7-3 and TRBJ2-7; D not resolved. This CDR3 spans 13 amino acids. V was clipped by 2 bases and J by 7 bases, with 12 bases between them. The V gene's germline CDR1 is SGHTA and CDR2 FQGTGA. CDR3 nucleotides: TGTGCCAGCAGCTTATTTAAGTACGGTGAGCAGTACTTC. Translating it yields CASSLFKYGEQYF.

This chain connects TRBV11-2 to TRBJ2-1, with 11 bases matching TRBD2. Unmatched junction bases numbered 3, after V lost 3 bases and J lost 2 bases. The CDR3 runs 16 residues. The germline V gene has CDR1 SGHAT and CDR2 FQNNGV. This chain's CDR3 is CASSLVSGGAYNEQFF. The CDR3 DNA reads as TGTGCCAGCAGCTTGGTTAGCGGGGGGGCCTACAATGAGCAGTTCTTC.

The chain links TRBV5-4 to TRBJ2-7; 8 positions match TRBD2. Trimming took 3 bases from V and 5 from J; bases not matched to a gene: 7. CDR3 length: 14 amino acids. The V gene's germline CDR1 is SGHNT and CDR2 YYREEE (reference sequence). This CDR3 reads CASSYPGGKNEQYF. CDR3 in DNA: TGTGCCAGCAGCTACCCGGGGGGGAAAAACGAGCAGTACTTC.

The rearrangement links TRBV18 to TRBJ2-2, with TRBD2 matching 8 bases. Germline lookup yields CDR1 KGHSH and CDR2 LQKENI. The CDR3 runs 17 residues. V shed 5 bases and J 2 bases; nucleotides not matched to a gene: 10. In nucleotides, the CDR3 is TGTGCCAGCTCAGAACTTCAGCGGGGGACTAACACCGGGGAGCTGTTTTTT. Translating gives CASSELQRGTNTGELFF. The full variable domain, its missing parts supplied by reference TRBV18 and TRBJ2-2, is NAGVMQNPRHLVRRRGQEARLRCSPMKGHSHVYWYRQLPEEGLKFMVYLQKENIIDESGMPKERFSAEFPKEGPSILRIQQVVRGDSAAYFCASSELQRGTNTGELFFGEGSRLTVL.

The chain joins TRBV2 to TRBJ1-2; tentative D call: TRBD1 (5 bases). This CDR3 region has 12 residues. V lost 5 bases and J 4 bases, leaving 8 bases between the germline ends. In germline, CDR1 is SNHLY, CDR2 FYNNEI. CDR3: CASSSDSYGYTF. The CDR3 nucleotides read TGTGCCAGCAGTTCCGACAGCTATGGCTACACCTTC. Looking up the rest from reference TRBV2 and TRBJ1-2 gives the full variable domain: EPEVTQTPSHQVTQMGQEVILRCVPISNHLYFYWYRQILGQKVEFLVSFYNNEISEKSEIFDDQFSVERPDGSNFTLKIRSTKLEDSAMYFCASSSDSYGYTFGSGTRLTVV.

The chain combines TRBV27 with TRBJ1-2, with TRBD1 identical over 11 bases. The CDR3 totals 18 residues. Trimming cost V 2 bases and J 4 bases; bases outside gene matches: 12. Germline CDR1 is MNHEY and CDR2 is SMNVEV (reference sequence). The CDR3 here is CASSLSPAGTGGFYGYTF. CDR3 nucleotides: TGTGCCAGCAGTTTAAGTCCGGCCGGGACAGGGGGTTTCTATGGCTACACCTTC.

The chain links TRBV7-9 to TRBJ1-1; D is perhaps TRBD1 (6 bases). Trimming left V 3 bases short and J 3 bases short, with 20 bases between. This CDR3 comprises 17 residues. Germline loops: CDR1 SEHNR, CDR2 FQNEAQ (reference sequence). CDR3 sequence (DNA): TGTGCCAGCAGCTTGTACGGACAGAAACTCCCCTACACTGAAGCTTTCTTT. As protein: CASSLYGQKLPYTEAFF.

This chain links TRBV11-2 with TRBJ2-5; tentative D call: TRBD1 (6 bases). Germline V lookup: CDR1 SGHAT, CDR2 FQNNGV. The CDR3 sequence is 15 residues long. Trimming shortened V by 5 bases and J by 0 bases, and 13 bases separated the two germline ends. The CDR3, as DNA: TGTGCCAGCAGCCTAGGACAGACATACCAAGAGACCCAGTACTTC. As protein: CASSLGQTYQETQYF.

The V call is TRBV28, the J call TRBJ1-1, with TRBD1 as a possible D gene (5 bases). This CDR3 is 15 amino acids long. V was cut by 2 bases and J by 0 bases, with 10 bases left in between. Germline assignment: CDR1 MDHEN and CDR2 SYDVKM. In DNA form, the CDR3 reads TGTGCCAGCAGTTTAAGGGGCGAGATGAACACTGAAGCTTTCTTT. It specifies CASSLRGEMNTEAFF.

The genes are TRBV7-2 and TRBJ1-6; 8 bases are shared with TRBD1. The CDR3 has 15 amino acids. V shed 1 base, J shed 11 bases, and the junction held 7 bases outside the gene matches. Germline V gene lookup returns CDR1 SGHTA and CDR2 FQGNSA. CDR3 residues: CASSLVGQAHAPLHF. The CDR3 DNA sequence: TGTGCCAGCAGCTTAGTGGGACAGGCCCATGCACCCCTCCACTTT.

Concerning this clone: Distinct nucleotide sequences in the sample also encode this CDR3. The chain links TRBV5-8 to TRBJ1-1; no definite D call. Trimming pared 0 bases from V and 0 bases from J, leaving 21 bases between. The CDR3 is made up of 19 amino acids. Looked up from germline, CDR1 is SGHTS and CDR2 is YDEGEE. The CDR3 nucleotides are TGTGCCAGCAGCTTGGAACTAGGTGGGATCGGGGTATTGAACACTGAAGCTTTCTTT. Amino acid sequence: CASSLELGGIGVLNTEAFF.

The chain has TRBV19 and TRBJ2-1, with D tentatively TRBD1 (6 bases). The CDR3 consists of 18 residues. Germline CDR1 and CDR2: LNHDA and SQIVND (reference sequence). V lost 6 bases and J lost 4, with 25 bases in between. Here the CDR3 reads CASSLNPTGTKNYNEQFF. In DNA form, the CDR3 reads TGTGCCAGTAGCTTAAACCCAACCGGGACAAAAAATTACAATGAGCAGTTCTTC.